This TCR beta chain is from a study of CD8 T cells in ankylosing spondylitis. Overall study results and limits: What appeared characteristic of ankylosing spondylitis blood was a TCR beta motif of eight highly homologous variants.

The CDR3 has 13 residues. V gave up 4 bases and J gave up 0 bases, with 6 bases separating them. Looked up from germline, CDR1 is MGHDK and CDR2 is SYGVNS. Generation of TCR beta libraries employed quantitative 5'-RACE incorporating molecular barcodes. MiXCR, applied by TCRdb to the 5' RACE reads, yields one record per CDR3 protein. In the table there are around 770,000 distinct CDR3 sequences, about 10% of which are singletons. This clonotype was seen repeatedly, ten times or more. Its antigen is not known. Sequences were obtained from blood, either unsorted or a sorted T cell fraction (not recorded which). The chain has TRBV25-1 and TRBJ2-5; D possibly corresponds to TRBD1 (5 bases). This clonotype was obtained from a male donor with ankylosing spondylitis. DNA for the CDR3: TGTGCCAGCAGTGGCAGGGACCAAGAGACCCAGTACTTC. This gives the protein CASSGRDQETQYF. Using reference TRBV25-1 and TRBJ2-5 for the parts outside the CDR3, the full variable domain is EADIYQTPRYLVIGTGKKITLECSQTMGHDKMYWYQQDPGMELHLIHYSYGVNSTEKGDLSSESTVSRIRTEHFPLTLESARPSHTSQYLCASSGRDQETQYFGPGTRLLVL.